This passage covers 7 T cell receptor beta chains from one sample sequenced in a study of glioma-infiltrating T cells (dated by TCRdb to 2016 to 2017). TCRdb names Illumina MiSeq as the instrument used. TCR alpha and beta CDR3 regions were amplified with the iRepertoire nested amplicon-rescue multiplex PCR (arm-PCR) platform from RNA. Using fastp trimming at Q25 and MiXCR clonotype assembly, TCRdb reanalyzed the public sequencing data and kept in-frame beta chains. Here each entry gathers all rows of one CDR3 protein and keeps the most common genes and DNA. The sample data list 9,500 to 13,000 distinct CDR3 sequences, and 56% of these were observed just once. Less than 25% of the sample rests with the top ten. Sequenced sample: glioma tissue, nonneoplastic brain tissue, or PBMCs (not recorded which). These TCRs come from a human donor with low-grade glioma or glioblastoma, undergoing nonglioma brain surgery, or in good health (not recorded which).

Within the sample, this clonotype is medium-sized (0.01 to 0.1%). The chain combines TRBV20-1 with TRBJ2-7, with 7 bases lining up with TRBD1. The CDR3 has 14 residues. V was clipped by 0 bases and J by 0 bases; unmatched bases: 2. Germline CDR1 reads DFQATT; CDR2 reads SNEGSKA (reference sequence). The CDR3 sequence is CSAREGTASYEQYF. CDR3 DNA: TGCAGTGCTAGAGAAGGGACAGCCTCCTACGAGCAGTACTTC.

This clonotype is medium-sized within its sample. The rearrangement links TRBV28 to TRBJ2-1, with TRBD1 as a possible D gene (6 bases). Germline lookup yields CDR1 MDHEN and CDR2 SYDVKM. The CDR3 length is 15 residues. Trimming pared 5 bases from V and 0 bases from J, leaving 11 bases between. As DNA, the CDR3 is TGTGCCAGCAGTCGGACAGCATTCTCCTACAATGAGCAGTTCTTC. It yields the protein CASSRTAFSYNEQFF.

The rearrangement uses TRBV7-6 and TRBJ2-7; maybe TRBD1 (5 bases). The CDR3 consists of 16 residues. CDR1 is SGHVS and CDR2 is FNYEAQ in the germline V gene. Between the trimmed V and J ends, which lost 3 bases and 0 bases, there was a span of 15 bases. The DNA of the CDR3 is TGTGCCAGCAGCTTGGACATCTCGTTAAGCTCCTACGAGCAGTACTTC. It encodes CASSLDISLSSYEQYF.

The chain is built from TRBV2 and TRBJ2-1; TRBD1 matches at 9 bases. The germline V gene has CDR1 SNHLY and CDR2 FYNNEI. This CDR3 region has 16 residues. J was trimmed by 2 bases and V by 8 bases; bases with no gene match: 10. This CDR3 reads CASVSTGTGPYNEQFF. The CDR3 DNA is TGTGCCAGCGTCTCCACAGGGACAGGGCCCTACAATGAGCAGTTCTTC.

As for this clonotype: Mismatch with germline at one junction end may stem from a read error. This CDR3 reads CIARGGGNRVPPLGEQYF. The CDR3 coding sequence is TGCATTGCTAGAGGTGGTGGGAACAGGGTGCCGCCCCTCGGCGAGCAGTACTTC. The rearrangement uses TRBV20-1 and TRBJ2-7, with a weak D call TRBD1 (6 bases). CDR3 length: 18 residues. Germline assignment: CDR1 DFQATT and CDR2 SNEGSKA (reference sequence).

This clonotype has at least ten counts. The chain is built from TRBV18 and TRBJ2-7; a possible D gene is TRBD1 (5 bases). The CDR3 spans 12 residues. V was cut by 6 bases and J by 7 bases, with 13 bases left in between. CDR1 and CDR2 from the germline V gene are KGHSH and LQKENI. The CDR3 loop reads CASSPDITEQYF. In nucleotides, the CDR3 is TGTGCCAGCTCTCCGGACATCACGGAGCAGTACTTC. The full variable domain, its missing parts supplied by reference TRBV18 and TRBJ2-7, is NAGVMQNPRHLVRRRGQEARLRCSPMKGHSHVYWYRQLPEEGLKFMVYLQKENIIDESGMPKERFSAEFPKEGPSILRIQQVVRGDSAAYFCASSPDITEQYFGPGTRLTVT.

Worth noting for this clonotype: The junction departs from germline at one end; a sequencing error may be responsible. The gene calls are TRBV19 and TRBJ2-7, with D unclear. In germline, CDR1 is LNHDA, CDR2 SQIVND (reference sequence). The CDR3 has 11 residues. The CDR3: CVSSDRYEQYF. The CDR3 nucleotides are TGTGTCAGTAGTGATCGCTACGAGCAATACTTC.